This TCR beta chain came from a study of cytomegalovirus exposure and HLA in healthy donors. Study outcomes and limitations: Immune exposure was documented only through CMV serostatus. It was assumed in the presence/absence analyses that sequencing depth was roughly uniform across donors. There were some V segments, including TRBV6-2 and TRBV6-3, excluded as indistinguishable. The authors later found TCR association rates varying by HLA locus, with DRB1 most and HLA-C fewest.

The PCR used 60 Vbeta and 13 Jbeta primers. Only in-frame clones appear in the TCRdb table, and some are missing; sequencing was by immunoSEQ multiplex PCR. The sample shows roughly 120,000 clones, 60% to 80% of them seen only once. V dropped 3 bases and J dropped 2; count of bases not matched to a gene: 13. This CDR3 comprises 20 residues. Germline lookup yields CDR1 SGHDN and CDR2 FVKESK. With regard to this clone: Antigen unknown.

This clonotype was sampled from a man aged 45 to 65 in good health and CMV-seropositive. The chain recombines TRBV14 with TRBJ2-3, with 14 bases that match TRBD2. Sequenced material: PBMCs. In DNA form, the CDR3 reads TGTGCCAGCAGCCATCGGCGATGGACTAGCGGGGGGAATTACACAGATACGCAGTATTTT. It is translated as CASSHRRWTSGGNYTDTQYF.